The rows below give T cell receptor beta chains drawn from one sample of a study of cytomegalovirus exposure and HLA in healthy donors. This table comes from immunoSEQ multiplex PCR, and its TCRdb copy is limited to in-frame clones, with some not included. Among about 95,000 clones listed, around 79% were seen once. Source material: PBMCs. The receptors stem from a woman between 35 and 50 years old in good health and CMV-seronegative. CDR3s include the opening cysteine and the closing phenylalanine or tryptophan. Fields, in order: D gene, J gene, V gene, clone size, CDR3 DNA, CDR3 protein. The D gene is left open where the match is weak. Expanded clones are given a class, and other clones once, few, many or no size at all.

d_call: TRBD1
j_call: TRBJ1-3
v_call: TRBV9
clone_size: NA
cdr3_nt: TGTGCCAGCAGCGAAGCAGGGGGATCTGGAAACACCATATATTTT
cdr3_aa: CASSEAGGSGNTIYF

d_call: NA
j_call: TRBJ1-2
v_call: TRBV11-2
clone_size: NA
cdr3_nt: TGTGCCAGCAGCTTAGATCCCAGGTCTGGCTACACCTTC
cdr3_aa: CASSLDPRSGYTF

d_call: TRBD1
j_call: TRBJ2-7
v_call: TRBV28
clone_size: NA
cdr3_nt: TGTGCCAGCAGTTCGAGGGGGACAGGGGGACTCTTGGAGCAGTACTTC
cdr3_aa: CASSSRGTGGLLEQYF

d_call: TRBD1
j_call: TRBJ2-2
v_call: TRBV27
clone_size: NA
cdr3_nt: TGTGCCAGCAGTTGGACAGGGGCCACCGGGGAGCTGTTTTTT
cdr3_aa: CASSWTGATGELFF

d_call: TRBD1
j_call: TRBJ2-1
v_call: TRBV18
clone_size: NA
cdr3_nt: TGTGCCAGCTCACCCCCGGGACAGCTATACAATGAGCAGTTCTTC
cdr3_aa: CASSPPGQLYNEQFF

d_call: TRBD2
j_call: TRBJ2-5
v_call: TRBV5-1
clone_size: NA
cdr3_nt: TGCGCCAGCAGCTTGGCAGTGGGACTATCCACCCTCGGCGAGACCCAGTACTTC
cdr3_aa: CASSLAVGLSTLGETQYF

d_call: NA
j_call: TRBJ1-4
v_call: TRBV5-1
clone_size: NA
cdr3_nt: TGCGCCAGCAGCTTGGATCCGGGGGTGTCTAATGAAAAACTGTTTTTT
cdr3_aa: CASSLDPGVSNEKLFF

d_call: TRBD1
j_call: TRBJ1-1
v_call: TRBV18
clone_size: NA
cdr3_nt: TGTGCCAGCTCACCTCCCCACAGGGGCGCCACTGAAGCTTTCTTT
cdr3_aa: CASSPPHRGATEAFF

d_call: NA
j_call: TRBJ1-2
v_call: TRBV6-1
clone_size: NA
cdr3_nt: TGTGCCAGCAGTAAACGACAGACTGATCCCTATGGCTACACCTTC
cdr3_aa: CASSKRQTDPYGYTF

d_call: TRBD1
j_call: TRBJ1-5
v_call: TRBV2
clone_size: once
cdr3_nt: TGTGCCAGCGGGGACAGGGAAAGTCAGCCCCAGCATTTT
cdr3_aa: CASGDRESQPQHF

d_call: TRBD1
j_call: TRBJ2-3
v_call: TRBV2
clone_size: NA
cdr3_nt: TGTGCCAGCAGTGAAATAAGAACAGGGGGCACAGATACGCAGTATTTT
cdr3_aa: CASSEIRTGGTDTQYF

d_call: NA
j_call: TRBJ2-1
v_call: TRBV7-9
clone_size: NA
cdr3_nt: TGTGCCAGCAGCTTAGGGGGCCTTGGAGAGCAGTTCTTC
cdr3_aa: CASSLGGLGEQFF

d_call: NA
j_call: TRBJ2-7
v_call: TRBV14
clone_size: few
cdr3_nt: TGTGCCAGCAGCCAAGATTACACAGGGTTCTACGAGCAGTACTTC
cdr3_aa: CASSQDYTGFYEQYF

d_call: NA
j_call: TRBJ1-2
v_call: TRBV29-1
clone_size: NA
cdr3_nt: TGCAGTACTGAGGACAGAGCTACGGATGGCTACACCTTC
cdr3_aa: CSTEDRATDGYTF

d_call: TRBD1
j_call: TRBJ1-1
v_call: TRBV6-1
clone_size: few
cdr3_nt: TGTGCCAGCAGTGAAAACGGACAGGGGAGTCAAGCTTTCTTT
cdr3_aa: CASSENGQGSQAFF

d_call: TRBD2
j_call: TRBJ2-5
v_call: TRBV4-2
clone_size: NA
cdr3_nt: TGTGCCAGCAGCCTCAACGGGGGGGGGACCCAGTACTTC
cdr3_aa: CASSLNGGGTQYF

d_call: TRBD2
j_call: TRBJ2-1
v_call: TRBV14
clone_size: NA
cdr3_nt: TGTGCCAGCAGCCAAGATCGGCAGCGGGGGTACAATGAGCAGTTCTTC
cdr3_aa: CASSQDRQRGYNEQFF

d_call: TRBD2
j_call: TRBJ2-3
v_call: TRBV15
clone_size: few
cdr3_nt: TGTGCCACCAGCAGCGGTCTTGGGACTAGCGGGGGGGGCACAGATACGCAGTATTTT
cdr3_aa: CATSSGLGTSGGGTDTQYF

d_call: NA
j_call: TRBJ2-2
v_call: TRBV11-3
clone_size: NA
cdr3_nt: TGTGCCAGCAGCTTACGAGATCCCGGGGAGCTGTTTTTT
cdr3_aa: CASSLRDPGELFF

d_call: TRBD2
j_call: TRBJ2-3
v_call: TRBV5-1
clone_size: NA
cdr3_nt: TGCGCCAGTGGGGAGACTAGCGGGGGTGATACGCAGTATTTT
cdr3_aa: CASGETSGGDTQYF

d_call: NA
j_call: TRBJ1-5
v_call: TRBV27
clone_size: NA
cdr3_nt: TGTGCCAGCAGCTTCAACGGGGTCAATCAGCCCCAGCATTTT
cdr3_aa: CASSFNGVNQPQHF

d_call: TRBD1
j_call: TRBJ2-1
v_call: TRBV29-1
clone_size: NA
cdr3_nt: TGCAGCGTCGTTCCCGGGACAGGCCCCAGTGAGCAGTTCTTC
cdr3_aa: CSVVPGTGPSEQFF

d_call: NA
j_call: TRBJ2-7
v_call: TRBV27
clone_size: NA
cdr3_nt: TGTGCCAGCAGTCCGGGACTCACGACCTACGAGCAGTACTTC
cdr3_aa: CASSPGLTTYEQYF

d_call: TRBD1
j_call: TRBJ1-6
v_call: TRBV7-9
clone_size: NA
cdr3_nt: TGTGCCAGCAGCTTTACAGGGGGCCCAAATAATTCACCCCTCCACTTT
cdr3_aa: CASSFTGGPNNSPLHF

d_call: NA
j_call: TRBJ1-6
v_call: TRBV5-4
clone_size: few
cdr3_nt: TGTGCCAGCAGCTTGGGGGGAGGCTATAATTCACCCCTCCACTTT
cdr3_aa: CASSLGGGYNSPLHF

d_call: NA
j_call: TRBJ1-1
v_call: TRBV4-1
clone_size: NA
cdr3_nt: TGCGCCAGCAGCCAAGACGGCGGGGGAAAAACTGAAGCTTTCTTT
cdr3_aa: CASSQDGGGKTEAFF

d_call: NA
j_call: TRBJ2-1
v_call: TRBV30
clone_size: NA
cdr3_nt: TGTGCCTGGACACCCACTAGTTCTCCAAACAATGAGCAGTTCTTC
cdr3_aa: CAWTPTSSPNNEQFF

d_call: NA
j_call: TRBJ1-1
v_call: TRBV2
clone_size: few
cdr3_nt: TGTGCCAGCAGTGAACTAGAGAACACTGAAGCTTTCTTT
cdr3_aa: CASSELENTEAFF

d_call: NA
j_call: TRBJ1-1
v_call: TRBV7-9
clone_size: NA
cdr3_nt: TGTGCCAGCAGCTTAGCGTTTAACATGAACACTGAAGCTTTCTTT
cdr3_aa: CASSLAFNMNTEAFF

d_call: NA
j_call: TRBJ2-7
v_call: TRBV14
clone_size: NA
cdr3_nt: TGTGCCAGCAGCCACCTCAGCTCCTACGAGCAGTACTTC
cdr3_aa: CASSHLSSYEQYF

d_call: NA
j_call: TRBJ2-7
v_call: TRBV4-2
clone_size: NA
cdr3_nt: TGTGCCAGCAGCCAAGAACCAGGGCAAAGCCACGAGCAGTACTTC
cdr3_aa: CASSQEPGQSHEQYF

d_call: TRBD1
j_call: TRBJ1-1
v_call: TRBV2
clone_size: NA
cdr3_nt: TGTGCCAGCAGCGGGGACAGGTCCTCCACTGAAGCTTTCTTT
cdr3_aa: CASSGDRSSTEAFF

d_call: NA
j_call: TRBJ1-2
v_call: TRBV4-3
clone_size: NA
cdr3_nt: TGCGCCAGCAGCCTACTGGGGGGGGACTATGGCTACACCTTC
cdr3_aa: CASSLLGGDYGYTF

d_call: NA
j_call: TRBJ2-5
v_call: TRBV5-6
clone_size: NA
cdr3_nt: TGTGCCAGCAGCTCTATCGTAACTCAGGGATGGGAGACCCAGTACTTC
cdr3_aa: CASSSIVTQGWETQYF

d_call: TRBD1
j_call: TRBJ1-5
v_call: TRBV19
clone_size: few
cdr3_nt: TGTGCCAGTAGTATAGCGCGGAGGCAGGGGGCTGTCAATCAGCCCCAGCATTTT
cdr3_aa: CASSIARRQGAVNQPQHF

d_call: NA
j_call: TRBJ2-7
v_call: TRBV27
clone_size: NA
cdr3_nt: TGTGCCAGCAGTTTAGGCCTGGGGGGCTACGAGCAGTACTTC
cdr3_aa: CASSLGLGGYEQYF

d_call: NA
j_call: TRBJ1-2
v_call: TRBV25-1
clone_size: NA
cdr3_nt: TGTGCCAGCAGTGCCCGGGGGGGGCCGGGTGGCTATGGCTACACCTTC
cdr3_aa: CASSARGGPGGYGYTF

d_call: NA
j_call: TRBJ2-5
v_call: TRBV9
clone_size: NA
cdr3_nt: TGTGCCAGCAGCCCCCTGGGGAGCGGTGAGACCCAGTACTTC
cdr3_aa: CASSPLGSGETQYF

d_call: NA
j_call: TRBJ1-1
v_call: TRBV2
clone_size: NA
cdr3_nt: TGTGCCAGCAGTCGGGGGGGGGTGTCCACTGAAGCTTTCTTT
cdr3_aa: CASSRGGVSTEAFF

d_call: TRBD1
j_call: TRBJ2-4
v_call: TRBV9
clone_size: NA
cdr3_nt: TGTGCCAGCAGCCCCCGACAGGGAGCCAAAAACATTCAGTACTTC
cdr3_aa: CASSPRQGAKNIQYF